The T cell receptor beta chain described here comes from a study of T cell repertoires and HLA-DP antigens. TCRdb's copy holds only in-frame clones and misses some; the assay was immunoSEQ multiplex PCR. The repertoire includes nearly 2,500 clones, approximately 74% of them detected once, and roughly 50% sits in the top ten. After approximately 16 days' expansion, CD4+ cells were restimulated 20 to 30 h with HeLa expressing allogeneic DPB1. Retrovirally transduced HeLa cells with HLA-DPA1/DPB1, HLA-DM, invariant chain and CD80 served as stimulators. The V gene's germline CDR1 is SGHRS and CDR2 YFSETQ. This CDR3 is built from 16 residues. Deletions cut 0 bases from V and 0 bases from J, with 12 bases between. Study results and caveats: Against one allele, clones undetected before culture averaged roughly 35%; against the other, 50.6%.

V and J are TRBV5-1 and TRBJ1-1; possibly TRBD1 for D (6 bases). Sequencing was done on a sample of CD137- CD4+ T cells from cultured PBMCs. This TCR was sampled from a man in his 60s in good health and CMV-seronegative. CDR3 bases: TGCGCCAGCAGCTTGGCCATGGGGGGCTTGAACACTGAAGCTTTCTTT. It codes for CASSLAMGGLNTEAFF.